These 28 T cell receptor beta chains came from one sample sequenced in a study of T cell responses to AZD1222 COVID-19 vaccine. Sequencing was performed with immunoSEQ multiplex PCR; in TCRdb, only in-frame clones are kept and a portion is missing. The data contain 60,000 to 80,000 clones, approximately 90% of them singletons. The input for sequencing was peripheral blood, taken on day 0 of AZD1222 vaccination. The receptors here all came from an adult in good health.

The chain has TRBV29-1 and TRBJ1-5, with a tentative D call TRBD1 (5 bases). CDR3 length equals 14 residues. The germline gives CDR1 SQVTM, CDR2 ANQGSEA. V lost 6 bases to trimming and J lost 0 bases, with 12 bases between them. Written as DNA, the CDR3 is TGCAGCGTGTTCGTGGGGGATAGCAATCAGCCCCAGCATTTT. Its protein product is CSVFVGDSNQPQHF.

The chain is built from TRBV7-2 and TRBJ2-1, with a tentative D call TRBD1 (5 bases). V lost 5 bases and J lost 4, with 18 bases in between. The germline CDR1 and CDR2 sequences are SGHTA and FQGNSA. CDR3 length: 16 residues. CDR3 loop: CASSTSPVGRYNEQFF. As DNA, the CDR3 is TGTGCCAGCAGCACCAGCCCGGTGGGGCGGTACAATGAGCAGTTCTTC.

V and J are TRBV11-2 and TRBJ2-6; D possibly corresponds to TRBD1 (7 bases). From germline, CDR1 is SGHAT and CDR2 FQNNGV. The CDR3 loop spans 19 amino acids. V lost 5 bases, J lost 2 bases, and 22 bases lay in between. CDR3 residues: CASSPLGEPRGAGANVLTF. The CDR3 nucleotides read TGTGCCAGCAGCCCCTTGGGGGAGCCCAGGGGGGCTGGGGCCAACGTCCTGACTTTC.

The CDR3 loop is CAIRGQGWNTEAFF. In DNA form, the CDR3 reads TGTGCCATCAGGGGGCAGGGCTGGAACACTGAAGCTTTCTTT. J is TRBJ1-1 and V is TRBV10-3, with D tentatively TRBD1 (5 bases). V dropped 6 bases and J dropped 1 base, with 12 bases sitting between them. Germline V gene data show CDR1 as ENHRY and CDR2 as SYGVKD. The CDR3 contains 14 residues.

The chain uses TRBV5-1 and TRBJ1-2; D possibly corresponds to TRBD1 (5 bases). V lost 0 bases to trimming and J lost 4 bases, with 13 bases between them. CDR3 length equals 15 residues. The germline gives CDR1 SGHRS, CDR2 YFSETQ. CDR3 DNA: TGCGCCAGCAGCTTGGATCCAGGGAGTGGCTATGGCTACACCTTC. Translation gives CASSLDPGSGYGYTF.

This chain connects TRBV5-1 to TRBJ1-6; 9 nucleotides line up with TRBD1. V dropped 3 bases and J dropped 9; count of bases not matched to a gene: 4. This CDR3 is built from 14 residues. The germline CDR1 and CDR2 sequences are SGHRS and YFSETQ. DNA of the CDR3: TGCGCCAGCAGCTGGGACAGGGAAACTTCACCCCTCCACTTT. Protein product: CASSWDRETSPLHF.

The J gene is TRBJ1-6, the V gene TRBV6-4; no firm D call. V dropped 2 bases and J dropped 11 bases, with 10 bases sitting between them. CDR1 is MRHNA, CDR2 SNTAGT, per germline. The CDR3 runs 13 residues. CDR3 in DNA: TGTGCCAGCAGTGACAGGATAGGCGCACCCCTCCACTTT. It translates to CASSDRIGAPLHF.

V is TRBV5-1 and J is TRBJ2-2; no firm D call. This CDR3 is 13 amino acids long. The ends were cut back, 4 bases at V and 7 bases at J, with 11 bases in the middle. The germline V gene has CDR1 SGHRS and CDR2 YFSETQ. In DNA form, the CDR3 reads TGCGCCAGCAGCCAGAGACTTGGCGGGGAGCTGTTTTTT. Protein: CASSQRLGGELFF.

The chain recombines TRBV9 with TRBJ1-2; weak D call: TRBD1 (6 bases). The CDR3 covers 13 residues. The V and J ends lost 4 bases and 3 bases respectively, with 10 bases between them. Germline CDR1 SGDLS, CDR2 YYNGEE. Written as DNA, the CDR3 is TGTGCCAGCAGCCCACAGGGTGACTATGGCTACACCTTC. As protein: CASSPQGDYGYTF.

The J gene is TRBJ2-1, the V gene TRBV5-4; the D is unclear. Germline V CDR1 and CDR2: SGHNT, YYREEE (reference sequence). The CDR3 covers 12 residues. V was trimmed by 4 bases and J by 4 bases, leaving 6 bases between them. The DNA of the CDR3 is TGTGCCAGCAGCCGGTCGTACAATGAGCAGTTCTTC. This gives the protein CASSRSYNEQFF.

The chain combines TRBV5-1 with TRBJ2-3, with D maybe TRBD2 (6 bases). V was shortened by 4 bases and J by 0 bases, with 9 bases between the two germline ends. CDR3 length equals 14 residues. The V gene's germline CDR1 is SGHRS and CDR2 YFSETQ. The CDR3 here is CASSIADSTDTQYF. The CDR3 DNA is TGCGCCAGCAGCATAGCGGATAGCACAGATACGCAGTATTTT. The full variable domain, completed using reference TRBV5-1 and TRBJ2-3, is KAGVTQTPRYLIKTRGQQVTLSCSPISGHRSVSWYQQTPGQGLQFLFEYFSETQRNKGNFPGRFSGRQFSNSRSEMNVSTLELGDSALYLCASSIADSTDTQYFGPGTRLTVL.

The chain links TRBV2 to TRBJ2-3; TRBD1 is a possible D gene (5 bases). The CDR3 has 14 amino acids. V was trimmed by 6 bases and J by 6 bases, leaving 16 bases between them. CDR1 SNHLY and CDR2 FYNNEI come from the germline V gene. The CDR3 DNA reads TGTGCCAGCAGAGATGGGGCCTACACTGATACGCAGTATTTT. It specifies CASRDGAYTDTQYF.

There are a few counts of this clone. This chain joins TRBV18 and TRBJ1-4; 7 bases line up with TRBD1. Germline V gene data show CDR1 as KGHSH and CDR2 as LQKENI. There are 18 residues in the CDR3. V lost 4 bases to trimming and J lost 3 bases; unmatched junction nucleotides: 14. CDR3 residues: CASSLQRARGPANEKLFF. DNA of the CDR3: TGTGCCAGCTCACTTCAAAGGGCGAGGGGGCCCGCTAATGAAAAACTGTTTTTT.

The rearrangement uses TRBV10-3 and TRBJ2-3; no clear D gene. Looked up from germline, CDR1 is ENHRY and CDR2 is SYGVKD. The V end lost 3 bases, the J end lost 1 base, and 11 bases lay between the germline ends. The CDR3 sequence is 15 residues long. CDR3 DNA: TGTGCCATCAGTGAAGGCGTCCTCCGCACAGATACGCAGTATTTT. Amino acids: CAISEGVLRTDTQYF.

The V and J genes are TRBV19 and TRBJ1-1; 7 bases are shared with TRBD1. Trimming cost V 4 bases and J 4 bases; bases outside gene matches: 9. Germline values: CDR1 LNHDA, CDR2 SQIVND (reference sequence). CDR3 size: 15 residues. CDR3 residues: CASSTPNRGGTEAFF. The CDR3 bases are TGTGCCAGTAGTACTCCAAACAGGGGAGGCACTGAAGCTTTCTTT.

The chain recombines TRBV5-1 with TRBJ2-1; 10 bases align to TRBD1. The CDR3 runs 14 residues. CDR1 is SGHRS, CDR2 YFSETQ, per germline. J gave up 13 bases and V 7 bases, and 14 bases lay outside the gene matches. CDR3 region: CASGTGDQPAGQFF. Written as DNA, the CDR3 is TGCGCCAGCGGGACAGGGGATCAACCAGCAGGTCAGTTCTTC.

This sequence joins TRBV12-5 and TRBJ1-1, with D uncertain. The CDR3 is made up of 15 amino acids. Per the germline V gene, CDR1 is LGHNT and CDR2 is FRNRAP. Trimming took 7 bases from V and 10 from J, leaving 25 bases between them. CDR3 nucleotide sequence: TGTGCTAGTGCTATGTGGGGTCAGACCGAAAAGGGAGCTTTCTTT. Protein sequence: CASAMWGQTEKGAFF.

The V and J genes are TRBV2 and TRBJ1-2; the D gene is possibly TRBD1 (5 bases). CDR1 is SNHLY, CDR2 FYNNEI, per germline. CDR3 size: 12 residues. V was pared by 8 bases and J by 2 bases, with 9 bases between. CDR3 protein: CASGRENYGYTF. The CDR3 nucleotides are TGTGCCAGCGGCAGGGAGAACTATGGCTACACCTTC.

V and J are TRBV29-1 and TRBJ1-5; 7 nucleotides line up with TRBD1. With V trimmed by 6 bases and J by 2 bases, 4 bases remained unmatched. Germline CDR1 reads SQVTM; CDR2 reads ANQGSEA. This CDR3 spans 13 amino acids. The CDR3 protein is CSVAGGGNQPQHF. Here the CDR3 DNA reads TGCAGCGTGGCAGGGGGGGGCAATCAGCCCCAGCATTTT.

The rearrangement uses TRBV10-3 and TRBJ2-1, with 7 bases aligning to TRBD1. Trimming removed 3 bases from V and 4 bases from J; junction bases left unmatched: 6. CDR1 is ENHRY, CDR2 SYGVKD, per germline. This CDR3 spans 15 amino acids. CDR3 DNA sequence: TGTGCCATCAGTGACCCGGGACAGATATACAATGAGCAGTTCTTC. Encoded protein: CAISDPGQIYNEQFF.

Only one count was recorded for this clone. The CDR3 DNA reads as TGTGCCAGCGGGGGTTGGGGCGCCCCGATGATTACAGATACGCAGTATTTT. It specifies CASGGWGAPMITDTQYF. J is TRBJ2-3 and V is TRBV2; D possibly uses TRBD1 or TRBD2 (5 bases each). V lost 8 bases and J lost 3, with 24 bases in between. The CDR3 has 17 amino acids. The V gene's germline CDR1 is SNHLY and CDR2 FYNNEI.

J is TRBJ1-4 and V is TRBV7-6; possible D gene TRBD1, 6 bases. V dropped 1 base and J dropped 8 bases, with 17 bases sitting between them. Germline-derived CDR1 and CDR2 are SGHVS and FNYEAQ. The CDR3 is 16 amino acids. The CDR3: CASSLGRTGRGEKLFF. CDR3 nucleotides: TGTGCCAGCAGCTTAGGTCGAACAGGGCGGGGGGAAAAACTGTTTTTT.

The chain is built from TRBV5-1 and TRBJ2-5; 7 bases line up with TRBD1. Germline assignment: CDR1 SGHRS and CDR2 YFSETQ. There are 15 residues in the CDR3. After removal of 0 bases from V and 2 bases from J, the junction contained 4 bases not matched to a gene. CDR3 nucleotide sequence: TGCGCCAGCAGCTTGGGACAGACAGGGCAAGAGACCCAGTACTTC. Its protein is CASSLGQTGQETQYF.

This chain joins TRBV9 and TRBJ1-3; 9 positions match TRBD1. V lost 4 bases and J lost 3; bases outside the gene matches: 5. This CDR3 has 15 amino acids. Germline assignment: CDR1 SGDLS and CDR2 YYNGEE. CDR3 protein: CASSSQGAVGNTIYF. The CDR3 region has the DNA TGTGCCAGCAGCTCACAGGGGGCTGTTGGAAACACCATATATTTT.

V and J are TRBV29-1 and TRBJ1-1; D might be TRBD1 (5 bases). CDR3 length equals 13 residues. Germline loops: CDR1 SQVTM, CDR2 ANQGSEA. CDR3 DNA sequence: TGCATCATAGCCTCGGGGCGAGACACTGAAGCTTTCTTT. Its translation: CIIASGRDTEAFF.

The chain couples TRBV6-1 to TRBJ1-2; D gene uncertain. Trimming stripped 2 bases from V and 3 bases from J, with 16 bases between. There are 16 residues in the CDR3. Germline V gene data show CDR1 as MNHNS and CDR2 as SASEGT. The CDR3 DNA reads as TGTGCCAGCAGTGAAAACCTCGCACGGAGGGACTATGGCTACACCTTC. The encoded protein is CASSENLARRDYGYTF.

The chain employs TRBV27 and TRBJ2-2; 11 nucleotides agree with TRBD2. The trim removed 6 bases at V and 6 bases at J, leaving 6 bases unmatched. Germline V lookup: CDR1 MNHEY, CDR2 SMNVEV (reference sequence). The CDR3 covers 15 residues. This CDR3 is CASRLAGGIAGELFF. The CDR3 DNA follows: TGTGCCAGCAGATTAGCGGGGGGGATAGCCGGGGAGCTGTTTTTT.

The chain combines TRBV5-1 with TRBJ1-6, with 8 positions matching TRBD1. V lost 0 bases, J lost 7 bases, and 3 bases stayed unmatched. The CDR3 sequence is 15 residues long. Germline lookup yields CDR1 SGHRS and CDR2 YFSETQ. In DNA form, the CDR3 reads TGCGCCAGCAGCTTGGACAGGGGGAACAATTCACCCCTCCACTTT. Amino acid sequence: CASSLDRGNNSPLHF.